This T cell receptor (beta chain) was recorded in a study of T-cell reconstitution after alpha-beta-depleted transplantation in children. A note on this clonotype: Its cognate antigen is unknown.

Unique molecular identifiers featured in how the TCRbeta library was prepared. A single record per CDR3 protein comes from TCRdb applying MiXCR to the PCR reads. The sample shows about 1,000,000 distinct CDR3 sequences, roughly 29% of them seen only once. Overall study findings and caveats: Several hundred expanded graft clones reportedly supplied alpha-beta T cells about two months after transplant. T-cell numbers and diversity one year post-transplant derived largely from freshly generated T cells. High day-60 TCRbeta diversity in some patients came from surviving recipient T cells and thymic progenitors.

Per the germline V gene, CDR1 is MNHNS and CDR2 is SASEGT. The CDR3 consists of 14 residues. V lost 10 bases to trimming and J lost 2 bases; unmatched junction nucleotides: 8. This receptor was identified in a boy under three years old who had a stem cell transplant for SCID, so the T cells may come from the graft donor. The rearrangement joins TRBV6-1 to TRBJ2-3, with 8 nucleotides matching TRBD2. This specimen consisted of PBMCs, mostly from graft donor cells, obtained 360 days after TCRalphabeta/CD19-depleted stem cell transplant. The CDR3 reads CATAGGGLTDTQYF. The DNA of the CDR3 is TGTGCCACCGCCGGGGGGGGGCTCACAGATACGCAGTATTTT.